What follows are 4 T cell receptor beta chains derived from one specimen sequenced in a study of T-cell reconstitution after alpha-beta-depleted transplantation in children. The TCRbeta library was prepared with unique molecular identifiers. Using its own MiXCR run on the PCR reads, TCRdb lists one record per CDR3 protein. The table includes some 200,000 distinct CDR3 sequences, roughly a tenth detected once. This sample comprised PBMCs, obtained before TCRalphabeta/CD19-depleted stem cell transplant. These receptors were obtained from a child younger than two with acute myeloid leukemia, due to receive a stem cell transplant.

V is TRBV5-1 and J is TRBJ2-5, with D maybe TRBD2 (6 bases). CDR3 size: 16 residues. From germline, CDR1 is SGHRS and CDR2 YFSETQ. The V end was cut by 1 base, the J end by 5 bases, with 18 bases between. The CDR3 sequence: CASSLRAGGIGETQYF. DNA for the CDR3: TGCGCCAGCAGCTTGCGGGCTGGCGGGATTGGTGAGACCCAGTACTTC.

This clonotype has ten or more counts. The rearrangement joins TRBV7-2 to TRBJ2-7, with D possibly being TRBD2 (5 bases). Germline V lookup: CDR1 SGHTA, CDR2 FQGNSA. Between the trimmed V and J ends, which lost 6 bases and 1 base, there was a span of 10 bases. This CDR3 has 13 residues. The CDR3 sequence: CASREEYSYEQYF. CDR3 sequence (DNA): TGTGCCAGCAGGGAGGAATATTCCTACGAGCAGTACTTC.

This clonotype has ten or more counts. The CDR3 reads CASSRNRDYGYTF. CDR3 DNA: TGTGCCAGCAGCCGAAACAGGGACTATGGCTACACCTTC. The rearrangement joins TRBV27 to TRBJ1-2, with D perhaps TRBD1 (6 bases). The ends were cut back, 6 bases at V and 3 bases at J, with 11 bases in the middle. Germline lookup yields CDR1 MNHEY and CDR2 SMNVEV (reference sequence). The CDR3 is 13 amino acids.

This clonotype was recorded many times. The V call is TRBV28, the J call TRBJ2-1, with TRBD1 as a possible D gene (6 bases). The germline CDR1 and CDR2 sequences are MDHEN and SYDVKM. This CDR3 is 14 amino acids long. The V end was cut by 2 bases, the J end by 4 bases, with 9 bases between. CDR3 region: CASSLQGLYNEQFF. CDR3 coding DNA: TGTGCCAGCAGTTTACAGGGGTTGTACAATGAGCAGTTCTTC.